A single TCR beta chain is shown here with its context. This sample was taken from a study of blood T cell repertoires in COVID-19. Study-wide background: COVID-19 samples, acute and convalescent, were from the United States, Italy and Spain.

The germline V gene encodes CDR1 SGHVS and CDR2 FNYEAQ. Trimming left V 0 bases short and J 5 bases short, with 10 bases between. CDR3 size: 15 residues. Only in-frame clones appear in the TCRdb table, and some are missing; sequencing was by immunoSEQ multiplex PCR. The sample contains approximately 160,000 clones, 81% of which appear only once. V is TRBV7-6 and J is TRBJ1-4; D unresolved. The sequenced sample consisted of peripheral blood. The TCR sequence derives from a man in his 60s with active or convalescent COVID-19. The CDR3 is CASSLAQTGNEKLFF. The CDR3 DNA reads as TGTGCCAGCAGCTTAGCCCAGACCGGGAATGAAAAACTGTTTTTT.